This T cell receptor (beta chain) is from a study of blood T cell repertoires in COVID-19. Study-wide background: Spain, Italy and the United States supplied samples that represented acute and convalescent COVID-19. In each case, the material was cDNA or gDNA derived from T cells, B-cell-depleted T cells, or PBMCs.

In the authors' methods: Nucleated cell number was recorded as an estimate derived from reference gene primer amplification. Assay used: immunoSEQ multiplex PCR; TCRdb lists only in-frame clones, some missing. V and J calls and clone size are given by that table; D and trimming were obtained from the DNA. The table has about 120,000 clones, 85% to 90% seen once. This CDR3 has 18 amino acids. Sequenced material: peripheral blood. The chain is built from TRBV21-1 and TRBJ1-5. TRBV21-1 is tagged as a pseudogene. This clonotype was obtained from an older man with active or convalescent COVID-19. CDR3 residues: CASSEGGSTAYSNQPQHF. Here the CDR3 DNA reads TGTGCCAGCAGCGAGGGGGGGAGCACGGCTTATAGCAATCAGCCCCAGCATTTT.